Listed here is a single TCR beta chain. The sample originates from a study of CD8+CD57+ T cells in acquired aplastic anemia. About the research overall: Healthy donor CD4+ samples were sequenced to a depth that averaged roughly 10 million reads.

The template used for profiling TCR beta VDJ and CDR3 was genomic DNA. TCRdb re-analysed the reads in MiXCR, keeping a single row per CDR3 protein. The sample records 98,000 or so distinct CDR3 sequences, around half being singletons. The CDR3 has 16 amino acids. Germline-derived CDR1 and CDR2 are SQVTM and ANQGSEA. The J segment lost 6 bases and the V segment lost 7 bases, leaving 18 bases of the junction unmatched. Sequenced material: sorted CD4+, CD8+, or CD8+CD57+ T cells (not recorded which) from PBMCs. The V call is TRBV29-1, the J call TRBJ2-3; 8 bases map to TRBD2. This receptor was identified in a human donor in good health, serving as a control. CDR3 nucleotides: TGCAGCGCTCTGCGGTTCGCGGGGGGCCTTCGTGATACGCAGTATTTT. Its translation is CSALRFAGGLRDTQYF.